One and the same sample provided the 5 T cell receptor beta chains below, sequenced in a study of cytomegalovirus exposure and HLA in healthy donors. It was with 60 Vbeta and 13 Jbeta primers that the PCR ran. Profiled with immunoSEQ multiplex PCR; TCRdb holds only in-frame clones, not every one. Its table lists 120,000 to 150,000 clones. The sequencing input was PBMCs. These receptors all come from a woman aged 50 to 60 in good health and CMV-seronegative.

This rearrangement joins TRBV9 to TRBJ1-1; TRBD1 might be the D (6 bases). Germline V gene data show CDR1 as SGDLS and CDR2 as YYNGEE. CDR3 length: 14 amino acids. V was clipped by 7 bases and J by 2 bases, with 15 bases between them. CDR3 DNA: TGTGCCAGCGTTCGGACAGACCAAAACACTGAAGCTTTCTTT. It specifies CASVRTDQNTEAFF.

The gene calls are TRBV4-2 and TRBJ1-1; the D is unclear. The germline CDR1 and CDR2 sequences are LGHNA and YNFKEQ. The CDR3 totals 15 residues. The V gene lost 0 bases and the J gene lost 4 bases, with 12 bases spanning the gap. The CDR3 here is CASSQEAPTGTEAFF. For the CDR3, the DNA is TGTGCCAGCAGCCAAGAGGCCCCTACGGGCACTGAAGCTTTCTTT.

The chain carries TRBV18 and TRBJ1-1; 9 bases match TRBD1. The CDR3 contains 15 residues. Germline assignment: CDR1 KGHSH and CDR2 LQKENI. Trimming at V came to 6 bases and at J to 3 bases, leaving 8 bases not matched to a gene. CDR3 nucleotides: TGTGCCAGCTCCCCTAGGACAGGGGACTACACTGAAGCTTTCTTT. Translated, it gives CASSPRTGDYTEAFF.

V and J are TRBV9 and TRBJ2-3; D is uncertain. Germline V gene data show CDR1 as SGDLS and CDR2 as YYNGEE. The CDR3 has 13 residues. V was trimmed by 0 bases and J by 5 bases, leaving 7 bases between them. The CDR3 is CASSVVTGDTQYF. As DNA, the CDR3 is TGTGCCAGCAGCGTAGTCACGGGAGATACGCAGTATTTT.

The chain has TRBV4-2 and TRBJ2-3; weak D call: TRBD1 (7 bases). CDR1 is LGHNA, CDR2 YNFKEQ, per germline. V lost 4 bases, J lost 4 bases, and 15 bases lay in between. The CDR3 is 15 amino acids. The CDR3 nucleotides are TGTGCCAGCAGCCTGGGGGGCAGGGGGGCAGATACGCAGTATTTT. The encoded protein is CASSLGGRGADTQYF.